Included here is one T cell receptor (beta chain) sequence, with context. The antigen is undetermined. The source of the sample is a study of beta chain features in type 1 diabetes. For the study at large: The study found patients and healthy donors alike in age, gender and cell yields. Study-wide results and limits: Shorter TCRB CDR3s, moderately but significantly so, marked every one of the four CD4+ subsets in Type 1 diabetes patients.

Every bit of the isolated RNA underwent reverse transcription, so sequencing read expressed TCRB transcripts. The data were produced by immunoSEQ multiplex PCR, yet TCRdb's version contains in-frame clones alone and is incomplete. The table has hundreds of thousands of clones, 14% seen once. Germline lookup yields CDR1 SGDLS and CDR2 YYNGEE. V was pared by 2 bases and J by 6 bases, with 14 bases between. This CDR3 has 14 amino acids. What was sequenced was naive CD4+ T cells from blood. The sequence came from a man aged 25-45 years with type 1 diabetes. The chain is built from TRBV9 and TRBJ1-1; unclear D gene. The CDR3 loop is CASSVRSTMAEAFF. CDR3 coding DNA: TGTGCCAGCAGCGTGCGTTCAACGATGGCTGAAGCTTTCTTT. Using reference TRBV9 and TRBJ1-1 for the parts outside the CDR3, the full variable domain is DSGVTQTPKHLITATGQRVTLRCSPRSGDLSVYWYQQSLDQGLQFLIQYYNGEERAKGNILERFSAQQFPDLHSELNLSSLELGDSALYFCASSVRSTMAEAFFGQGTRLTVV.